Only a few counts were recorded for the clone carrying this TCR beta chain. Its antigen is unidentified. The source of the sample is a study of identical twins. J gave up 0 bases and V 2 bases, and 7 bases lay outside the gene matches. The germline gives CDR1 SQVTM, CDR2 ANQGSEA. The CDR3 contains 16 residues. MiXCR was run by TCRdb on the 5' RACE reads, yielding one entry per CDR3 protein. Among about 530,000 distinct CDR3 sequences listed, roughly 15% were seen once. Overall study findings and caveats: Memory repertoires lacked the insertion deficit that abundant cord blood beta clonotypes showed. Because invariant MAIT and iNKT cells could be present, zero-insertion analyses could be partly confounded.

The same sample was also used in a study of yellow fever vaccine responses in identical twins. Turning to that study: Twins reportedly appeared to share part of their vaccine T cell response while keeping part individual.

The sequencing input was CD4+ T cells sorted from blood. V gene TRBV29-1 combines with J gene TRBJ2-1; TRBD2 aligns across 7 bases. The source of this sequence is a woman aged 18-29 years in good health. CDR3 DNA: TGCAGCGTTGAACGTCTAGCGGTAGGCTCCTACAATGAGCAGTTCTTC. Its protein product is CSVERLAVGSYNEQFF.